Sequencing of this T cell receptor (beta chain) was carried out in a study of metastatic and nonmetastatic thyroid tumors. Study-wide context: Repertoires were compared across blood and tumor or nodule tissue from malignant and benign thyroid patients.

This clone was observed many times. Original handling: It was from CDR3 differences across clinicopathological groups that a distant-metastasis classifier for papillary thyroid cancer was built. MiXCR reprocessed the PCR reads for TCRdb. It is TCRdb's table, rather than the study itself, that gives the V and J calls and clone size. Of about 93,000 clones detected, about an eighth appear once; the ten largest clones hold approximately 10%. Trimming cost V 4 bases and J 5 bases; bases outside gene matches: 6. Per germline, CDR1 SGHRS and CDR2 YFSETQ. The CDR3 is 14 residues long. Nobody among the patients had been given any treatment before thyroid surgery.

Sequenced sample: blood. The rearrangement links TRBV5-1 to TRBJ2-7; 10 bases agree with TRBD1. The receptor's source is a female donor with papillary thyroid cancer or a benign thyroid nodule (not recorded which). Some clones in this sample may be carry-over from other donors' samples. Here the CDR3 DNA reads TGCGCCAGCAGCCCCGGGACAGGGGTACACGAGCAGTACTTC. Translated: CASSPGTGVHEQYF.